The T cell receptor beta chain under discussion was sequenced for a study of T cell responses to AZD1222 COVID-19 vaccine. The data were produced by immunoSEQ multiplex PCR, yet TCRdb's version contains in-frame clones alone and is incomplete. Of 100,000 to 150,000 clones listed, about 90% were seen once; the top ten hold 5% to 6.5%. As for this clone: Its antigen is as yet unknown. In the same sample, other DNA sequences code for this CDR3.

Germline V gives CDR1 SGHRS, CDR2 YFSETQ. This CDR3 has 15 residues. The V and J ends lost 2 bases and 5 bases respectively, with 14 bases between them. Findings and caveats of the study: At baseline, seropositivity was found in only a handful of AZD1222 recipients.

This receptor was identified in an adult in good health. Sequencing was performed on peripheral blood, taken on day 0 of AZD1222 vaccination. The chain has TRBV5-1 and TRBJ1-5; the D gene is possibly TRBD1 (6 bases). CDR3 loop: CASSLNPGEDQPQHF. Written as DNA, the CDR3 is TGCGCCAGCAGCTTAAACCCAGGGGAAGATCAGCCCCAGCATTTT. The whole variable domain, remainder taken from reference TRBV5-1 and TRBJ1-5, is KAGVTQTPRYLIKTRGQQVTLSCSPISGHRSVSWYQQTPGQGLQFLFEYFSETQRNKGNFPGRFSGRQFSNSRSEMNVSTLELGDSALYLCASSLNPGEDQPQHFGDGTRLSIL.